Here is one T cell receptor (beta chain) with its context. This clone's antigen is unknown. Base qualities are not provided; no much larger clone lies one nucleotide away. The donors were healthy, HIV-negative adults who had no recently reported acute infections or vaccinations. Every donor was a Caucasian adult residing in Nashville, Tennessee, USA. CD4+ T cells were enriched by magnetic negative selection, after which naive cells were positively selected on CD45RA and the negative fraction was taken as the memory subset. Blood was collected by leukapheresis, and PBMCs were isolated by Ficoll-Histopaque density gradient centrifugation and then cryopreserved in liquid nitrogen vapor phase. Analytical flow cytometry was used to check the purity and quantity of every magnetically sorted T cell population. Genomic DNA was isolated from every sorted fraction and measured by UV absorbance on a Nanodrop 2000c.

This specimen comes from a study of shared clonotypes between healthy human individuals (TCRdb year 2020). About the study as a whole: A few men and a couple of women, aged 18 to 49 years, made up the cohort. Per donor, three plates each were used for CD4 naive and CD4 memory, two for CD8 naive, and one for CD8 memory. The study deeply sequenced blood TCR repertoires of several healthy adults to estimate repertoire size and the extent of clonotype sharing between individuals. Different laboratories and diverse techniques were used to prepare libraries and sequence TCR repertoires, to increase sequencing depth and limit assay-specific biases. Per donor, leukapheresis produced somewhere between about 0.94 and 9 billion PBMCs. The study at large found these results: Rarefaction of sorted-subset datasets indicated incomplete sequencing despite the large sequencing depth. Pairwise subsampling led to the expectation that sequencing depth would affect the degree of clonotype sharing among donors. Sampling was limited to blood, and TCR repertoires in tissue likely differ from TCR repertoires in blood. About 5% of naive CD4, 3.5% of naive CD8, about 2.5% of memory CD4, and 0.35% to 0.5% of memory CD8 clonotypes were shared across a few donors. Compared with non-shared clonotypes, the clonotypes found in all four sorted-subset donors had higher generation probabilities. Because the study included only a small number of donors, the genetic and exposure-history diversity represented was limited. Estimated clonotype richness was generally larger for naive than for memory subsets.

Counted from cysteine to phenylalanine, this CDR3 has 13 amino acids. Only the CDR3 part of the read is kept: 39 bases, read in frame from the first base. Using the deep immunoSEQ assay, multiplex PCR amplified TCR CDR3 regions from genomic DNA. Extracted genomic DNA from each cell subset was spread evenly across all wells of several immunoSEQ 96-well plates, with each plate serving as a replicate. For sorted subsets, approximately 210 ng genomic DNA, equal to tens of thousands of T cell genomes, was loaded into each replicate PCR. The purified libraries were quantified using a Qubit 3.0 fluorometer, sized with a Bioanalyzer 2100, and then quantified again using the KAPA Library Quantification kit. A separate single-read 150-cycle Illumina NextSeq 550 flow cell was used to sequence each immunoSEQ 96-well plate. In the original analysis: The immunoSEQ output contained only junctional sequences without quality scores, so filtering could not match that applied to full-length reads. To assign V/J genes and CDR3, sequences were annotated using PyIR, a Python wrapper for IgBLAST v1.9, with IMGT germline references. Reads were filtered out if the reads had weak V/J assignments (E-value above 1e-6), no CDR3, stop codons, out-of-frame junctions, or ambiguous translated residues. A V3J clonotype was defined by an identical inferred V gene, J gene, and CDR3 amino acid sequence. The percentage overlap between two repertoires was calculated by dividing the number of shared unique clonotypes by the size of the smaller repertoire. RTK rarefaction, the Chao1 estimator, and Recon v2.1 estimates of unobserved clonotypes were used to assess repertoire richness. OLGA was used to compute generation probabilities for all TCRbeta clonotypes that the gDNA method yielded from several donors. The source is immuneACCESS, and TCRdb retained only in-frame sequences with V and J called. Part of the clones is not carried over; for the studies checked, unresolved V genes explain less than half of this, and the remainder is unexplained. The V and J calls and the clone size are those of that table, but D and trimming were determined from the DNA. The sample yields roughly 1,100,000 clones; roughly 75% were counted once. The ten largest account for about 1.5% of the sample.

Here the chain combines TRBV21-1 and TRBJ1-6. TRBV21-1 is a pseudogene. This receptor was taken from a man in his late teens or twenties in good health. The sequencing input was memory CD4+ T cells sorted from blood. The meaning of the sample's cell subset or site label: CD45RA-negative fraction. The DNA sequence is given as TGTGCCAGTTGTCGGTCCTGCGATTCACCCCTCCACTTT. Its protein product is CASCRSCDSPLHF.